This TCR beta chain was identified in a study of shared clonotypes between healthy human individuals. This clone occurred a few times. Libraries were prepared by immunoSEQ multiplex PCR; TCRdb keeps only in-frame clonotypes and omits some of them. The data show 850,000 to 1,200,000 clones, roughly 80% seen once. This CDR3 is built from 16 residues. Germline V CDR1 and CDR2: SGHRS, YFSETQ. The germline V and J ends were trimmed by 5 bases and 2 bases, with 19 bases remaining between them. Sequenced: memory CD4+ T cells sorted from blood. Noted subset: CD45RA-negative fraction. The origin of this receptor is a man younger than 35 in good health. The rearrangement uses TRBV5-1 and TRBJ1-2; possible D gene TRBD1, 6 bases. The CDR3 protein is CASSFDGQGWNYGYTF. In nucleotides, the CDR3 is TGCGCCAGCAGTTTTGACGGTCAGGGGTGGAACTATGGCTACACCTTC.